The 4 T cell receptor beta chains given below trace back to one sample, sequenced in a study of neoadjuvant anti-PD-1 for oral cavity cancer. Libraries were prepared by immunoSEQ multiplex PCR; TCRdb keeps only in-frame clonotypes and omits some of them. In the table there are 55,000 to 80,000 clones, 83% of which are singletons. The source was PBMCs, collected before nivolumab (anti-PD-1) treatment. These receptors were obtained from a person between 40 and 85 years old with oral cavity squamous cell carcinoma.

CDR3 residues: CASSRRDLTDTQYF. The CDR3 DNA is TGTGCCAGCAGCCGCCGGGACCTCACAGATACGCAGTATTTT. V gene TRBV6-1 combines with J gene TRBJ2-3; D may be TRBD1 or TRBD2 (5 bases each). The germline V gene encodes CDR1 MNHNS and CDR2 SASEGT. This CDR3 spans 14 amino acids. Trimming cost V 6 bases and J 2 bases, with 12 bases left between them.

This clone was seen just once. The CDR3 DNA reads as TGTGCCAGCAGCTTAGCGGCGCGGCGAGGAGATAAACTGTTTTTT. This encodes CASSLAARRGDKLFF. The gene calls are TRBV7-6 and TRBJ1-4; no reliable D call. Trimming pared 0 bases from V and 11 bases from J, leaving 16 bases between. Germline lookup yields CDR1 SGHVS and CDR2 FNYEAQ. The CDR3 covers 15 residues.

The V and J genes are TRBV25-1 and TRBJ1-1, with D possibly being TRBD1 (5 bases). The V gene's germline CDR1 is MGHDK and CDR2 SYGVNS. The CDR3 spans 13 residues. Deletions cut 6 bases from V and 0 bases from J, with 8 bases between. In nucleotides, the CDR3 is TGTGCCAGCAGAAACAGGATGAACACTGAAGCTTTCTTT. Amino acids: CASRNRMNTEAFF.

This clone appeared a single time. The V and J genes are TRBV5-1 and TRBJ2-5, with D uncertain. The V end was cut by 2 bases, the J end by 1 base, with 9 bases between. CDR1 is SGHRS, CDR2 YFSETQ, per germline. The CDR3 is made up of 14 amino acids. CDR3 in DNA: TGCGCCAGCAGCTTCGGCAGGACCCAAGAGACCCAGTACTTC. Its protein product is CASSFGRTQETQYF.